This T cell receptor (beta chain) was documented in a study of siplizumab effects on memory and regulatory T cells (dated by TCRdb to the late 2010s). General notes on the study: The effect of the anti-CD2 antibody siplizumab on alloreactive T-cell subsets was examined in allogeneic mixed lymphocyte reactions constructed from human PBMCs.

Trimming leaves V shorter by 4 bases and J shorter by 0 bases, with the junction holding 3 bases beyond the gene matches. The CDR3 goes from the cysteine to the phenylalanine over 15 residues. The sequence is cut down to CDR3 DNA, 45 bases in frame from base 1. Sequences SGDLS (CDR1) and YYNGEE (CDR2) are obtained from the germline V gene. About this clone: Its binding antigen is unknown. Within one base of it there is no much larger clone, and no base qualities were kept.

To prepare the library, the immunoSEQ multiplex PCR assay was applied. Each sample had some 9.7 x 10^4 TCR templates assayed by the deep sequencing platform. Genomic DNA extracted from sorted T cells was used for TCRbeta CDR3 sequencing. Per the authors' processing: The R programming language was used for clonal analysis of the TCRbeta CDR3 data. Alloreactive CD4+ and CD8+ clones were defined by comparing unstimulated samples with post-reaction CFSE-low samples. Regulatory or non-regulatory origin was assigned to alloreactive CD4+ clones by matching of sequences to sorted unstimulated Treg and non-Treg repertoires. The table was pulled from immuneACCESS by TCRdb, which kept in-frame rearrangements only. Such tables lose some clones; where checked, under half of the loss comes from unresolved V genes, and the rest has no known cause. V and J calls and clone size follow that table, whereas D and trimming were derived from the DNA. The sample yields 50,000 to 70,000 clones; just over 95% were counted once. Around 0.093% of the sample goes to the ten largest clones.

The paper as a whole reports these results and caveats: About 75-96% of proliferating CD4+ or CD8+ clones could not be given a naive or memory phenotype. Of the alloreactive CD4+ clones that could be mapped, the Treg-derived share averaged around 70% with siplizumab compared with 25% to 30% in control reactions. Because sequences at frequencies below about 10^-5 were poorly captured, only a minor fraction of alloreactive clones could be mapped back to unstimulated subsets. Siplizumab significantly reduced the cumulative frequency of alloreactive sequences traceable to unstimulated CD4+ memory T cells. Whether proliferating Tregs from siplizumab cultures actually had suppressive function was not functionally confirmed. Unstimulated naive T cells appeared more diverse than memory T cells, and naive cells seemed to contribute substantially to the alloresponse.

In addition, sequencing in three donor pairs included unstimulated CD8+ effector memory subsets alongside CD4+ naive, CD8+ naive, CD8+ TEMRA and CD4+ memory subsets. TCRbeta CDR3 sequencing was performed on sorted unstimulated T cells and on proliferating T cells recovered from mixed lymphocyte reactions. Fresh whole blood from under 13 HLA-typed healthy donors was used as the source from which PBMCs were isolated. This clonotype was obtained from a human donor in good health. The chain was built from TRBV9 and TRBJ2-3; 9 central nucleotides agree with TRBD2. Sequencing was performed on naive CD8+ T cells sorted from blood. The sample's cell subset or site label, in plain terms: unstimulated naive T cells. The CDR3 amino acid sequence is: CASSRGGASTDTQYF. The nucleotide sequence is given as TGTGCCAGCAGCCGCGGGGGGGCGAGCACAGATACGCAGTATTTT.